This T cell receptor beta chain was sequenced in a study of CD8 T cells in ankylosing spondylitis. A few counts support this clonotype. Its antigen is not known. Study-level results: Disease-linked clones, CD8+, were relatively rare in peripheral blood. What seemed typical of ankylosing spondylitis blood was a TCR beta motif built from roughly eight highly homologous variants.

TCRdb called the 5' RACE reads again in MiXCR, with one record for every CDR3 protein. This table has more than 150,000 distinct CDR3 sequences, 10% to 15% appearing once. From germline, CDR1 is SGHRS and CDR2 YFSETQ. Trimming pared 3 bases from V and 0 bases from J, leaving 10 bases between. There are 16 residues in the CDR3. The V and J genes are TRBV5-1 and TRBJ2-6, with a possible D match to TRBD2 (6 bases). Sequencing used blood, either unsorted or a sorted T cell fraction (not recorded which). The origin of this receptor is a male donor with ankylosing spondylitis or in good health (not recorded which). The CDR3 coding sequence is TGCGCCAGCAGCTCCGCCGGGGGCTCTGGGGCCAACGTCCTGACTTTC. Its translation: CASSSAGGSGANVLTF.